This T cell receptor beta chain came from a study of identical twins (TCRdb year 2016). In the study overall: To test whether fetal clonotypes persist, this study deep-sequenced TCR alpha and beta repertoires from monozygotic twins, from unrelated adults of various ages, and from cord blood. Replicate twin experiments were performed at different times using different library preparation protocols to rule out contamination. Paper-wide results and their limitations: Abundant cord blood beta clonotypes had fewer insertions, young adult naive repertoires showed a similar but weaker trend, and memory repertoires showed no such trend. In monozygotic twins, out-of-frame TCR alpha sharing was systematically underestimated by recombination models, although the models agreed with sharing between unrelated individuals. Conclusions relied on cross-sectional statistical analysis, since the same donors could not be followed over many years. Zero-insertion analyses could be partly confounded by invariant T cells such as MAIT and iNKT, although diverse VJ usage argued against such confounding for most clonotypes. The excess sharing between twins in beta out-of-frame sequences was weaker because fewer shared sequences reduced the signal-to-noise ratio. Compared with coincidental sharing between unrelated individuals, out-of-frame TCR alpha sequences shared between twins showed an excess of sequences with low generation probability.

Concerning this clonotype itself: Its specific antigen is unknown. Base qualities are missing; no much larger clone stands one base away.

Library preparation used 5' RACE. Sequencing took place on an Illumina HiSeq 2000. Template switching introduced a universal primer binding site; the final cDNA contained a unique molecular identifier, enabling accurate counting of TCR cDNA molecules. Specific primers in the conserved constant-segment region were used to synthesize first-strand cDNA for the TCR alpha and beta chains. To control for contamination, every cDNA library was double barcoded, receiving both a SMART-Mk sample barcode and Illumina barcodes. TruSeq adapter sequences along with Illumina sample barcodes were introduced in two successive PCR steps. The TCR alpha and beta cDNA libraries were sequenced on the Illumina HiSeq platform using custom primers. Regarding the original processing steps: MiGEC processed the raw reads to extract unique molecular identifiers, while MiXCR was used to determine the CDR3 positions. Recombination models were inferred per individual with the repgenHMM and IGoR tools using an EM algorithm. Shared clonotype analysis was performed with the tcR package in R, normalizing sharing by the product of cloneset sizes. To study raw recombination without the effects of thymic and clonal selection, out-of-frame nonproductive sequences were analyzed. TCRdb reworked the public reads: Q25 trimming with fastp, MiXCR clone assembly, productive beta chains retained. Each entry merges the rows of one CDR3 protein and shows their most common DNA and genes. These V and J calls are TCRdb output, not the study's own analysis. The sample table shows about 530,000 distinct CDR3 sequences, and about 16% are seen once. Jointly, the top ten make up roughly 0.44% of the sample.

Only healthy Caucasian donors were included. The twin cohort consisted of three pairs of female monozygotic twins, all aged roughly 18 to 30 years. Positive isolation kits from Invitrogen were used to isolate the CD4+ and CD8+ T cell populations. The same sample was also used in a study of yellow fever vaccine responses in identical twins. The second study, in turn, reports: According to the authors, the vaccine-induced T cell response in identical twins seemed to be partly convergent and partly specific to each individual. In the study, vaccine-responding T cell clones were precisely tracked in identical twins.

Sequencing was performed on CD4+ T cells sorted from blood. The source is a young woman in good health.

The encoded CDR3 is CASRETGGYSYNEQFF. The DNA sequence is given as TGTGCCAGCAGGGAGACCGGGGGCTACTCCTACAATGAGCAGTTCTTC. The sequence links TRBV7-2 to TRBJ2-1; the D call is possibly TRBD1 or TRBD2, each sharing 6 bases. The CDR3, from cysteine to phenylalanine, totals 16 residues. The DNA shown is the 48-base CDR3, in frame from base 1. Based on the germline V gene, the CDR1 and CDR2 sequences are SGHTA and FQGNSA. A distance of 15 bases separates the germline ends of V and J, which lose 6 bases and 0 bases respectively.